This T cell receptor (beta chain) derives from a study of blood T cell repertoires in COVID-19 (dated by TCRdb to the early 2020s). Regarding the research as a whole: The collaborator samples originated in the United States, Italy and Spain and spanned the acute and convalescent phases of COVID-19. The material from the prospective study consisted of cDNA or gDNA derived from T cells, B-cell-depleted T cells, or PBMCs. Deeply sampled blood TCRbeta repertoires from subjects exposed to, actively infected with, or recovered from COVID-19 were included in the dataset. The repertoires were released in a freely available public database meant as a resource for research on the immune response to SARS-CoV-2. Samples came from the ongoing ImmuneRACE study (first 160 participants) plus 1,254 subjects from 6 global collaborators. Sample metadata almost always included a de-identified subject ID, COVID-19 status, age in years and sex. Where available, HLA class I and class II types were obtained from metadata supplied by the sample provider rather than from assay-based typing.

TCRbeta CDR3 regions were amplified from genomic DNA by means of the immunoSEQ Assay, a bias-controlled multiplex PCR. The original pipeline was this. The number of nucleated cells in each sample was estimated by amplification of reference gene primers within the assay. Sequence reads were collapsed and filtered to measure the absolute abundance of every unique TCRbeta CDR3 rearrangement. Productive Simpson clonality was computed per sample as the square root of Simpson's diversity index over productive rearrangements. The table comes from immuneACCESS by way of TCRdb, which keeps in-frame sequences with V and J called. Part of the clones is missing from these tables; in studies checked, under half for an unresolved V gene and the rest for unknown reasons. The DNA gave D and trimming, while V, J and clone size come from that table. For this sample there are approximately 200,000 clones; roughly 87% appear just once. The ten largest make up 1.9% of the sample.

Trimming takes 7 bases from V and 5 bases from J, and the germline ends sit 17 bases apart. From cysteine to phenylalanine, the CDR3 is 13 amino acids long. The CDR3 DNA has 39 bases and is translated from base 1. In the germline V gene, CDR1 corresponds to SQVTM and CDR2 to ANQGSEA. This clone was detected only a few times. Its antigen is unknown. No qualities accompany the bases; no much larger clone lies one base away. Whole blood was collected in K2EDTA tubes by collaborating institutions according to the institutions' own protocols. Collaborator samples were shipped for TCRbeta analysis as frozen whole blood, isolated PBMCs, or DNA extracted from either sample type. Overall study outcomes, separate from this receptor: The amount of clinical and demographic metadata varied by source and participant and was provided uncurated.

Recombination joined TRBV29-1 with TRBJ1-2; the D segment could be TRBD1, given 5 matching bases. Sequenced sample: peripheral blood. The sequence derives from a middle-aged man with active or convalescent COVID-19. The CDR3 loop reads CSAIPDSVYGYTF. The nucleotide sequence is TGCAGCGCAATTCCCGACAGCGTTTATGGCTACACCTTC. The entire variable domain, with the stretches around the CDR3 drawn from the reference TRBV29-1 and TRBJ1-2 proteins, is SAVISQKPSRDICQRGTSLTIQCQVDSQVTMMFWYRQQPGQSLTLIATANQGSEATYESGFVIDKFPISRPNLTFSTLTVSNMSPEDSSIYLCSAIPDSVYGYTFGSGTRLTVV.